Shown below are 27 T cell receptor beta chains from a single sample sequenced in a study of T-cell memory formation after mild COVID-19. One entry per CDR3 protein results from TCRdb running MiXCR on the 5' RACE reads. Among around 180,000 distinct CDR3 sequences listed, 16% were seen once. The sequencing sample was made of PBMCs or a T cell subset sorted from them (not recorded which). These receptors originate from an adult woman who had mild COVID-19 (a few samples of this study predate the infection). Cell type and time point are not known.

The rearrangement joins TRBV29-1 to TRBJ2-3; TRBD1 matches at 9 bases. V gave up 6 bases and J gave up 2 bases; unmatched junction bases: 9. The germline CDR1 and CDR2 sequences are SQVTM and ANQGSEA. The CDR3 length is 15 residues. The CDR3 DNA sequence: TGCAGCGTGACAGGGGGAGGCGGACTCACAGATACGCAGTATTTT. This sequence encodes CSVTGGGGLTDTQYF.

This clonotype was recorded a few times. This rearrangement joins TRBV3-1 to TRBJ1-2; no reliable D call. This CDR3 is 15 amino acids long. Trimming stripped 2 bases from V and 4 bases from J, with 14 bases between. CDR1 and CDR2 (germline): LGHDT, YNNKEL (reference sequence). CDR3 DNA sequence: TGTGCCAGCAGCCAAAAGGGTGCTCCCTCCTATGGCTACACCTTC. Encoded protein: CASSQKGAPSYGYTF.

This clonotype was counted between two and nine times. The chain is built from TRBV18 and TRBJ1-2; D may be TRBD1 (5 bases). This CDR3 is built from 15 residues. The germline V and J ends were trimmed by 0 bases and 0 bases, with 8 bases remaining between them. Germline-derived CDR1 and CDR2 are KGHSH and LQKENI. The CDR3 spells CASSPPDRANYGYTF. CDR3 coding DNA: TGTGCCAGCTCACCACCCGACAGAGCTAACTATGGCTACACCTTC.

V is TRBV20-1 and J is TRBJ2-7; 7 bases match TRBD1. Trimming at V came to 6 bases and at J to 3 bases, leaving 8 bases not matched to a gene. Germline V lookup: CDR1 DFQATT, CDR2 SNEGSKA (reference sequence). CDR3 size: 13 residues. The CDR3 here is CSANTPGGYEQYF. DNA of the CDR3: TGCAGTGCAAATACCCCAGGGGGCTACGAGCAGTACTTC.

CDR3 loop: CASSLDRSLEQYF. CDR3 nucleotide sequence: TGCGCCAGCAGCTTGGATAGGAGTCTAGAGCAGTACTTC. V and J are TRBV5-1 and TRBJ2-7; D gene unclear. V was clipped by 0 bases and J by 7 bases, with 11 bases between them. The CDR3 is 13 residues long. CDR1 and CDR2 (germline): SGHRS, YFSETQ.

The chain employs TRBV12-3 or TRBV12-4 and TRBJ2-3; TRBD1 agrees at 7 bases. The J segment lost 2 bases and the V segment lost 5 bases, leaving 7 bases of the junction unmatched. This CDR3 region has 15 residues. Here the CDR3 DNA reads TGTGCCAGCAGTCCCGGGACAGAAACCACAGATACGCAGTATTTT. It codes for CASSPGTETTDTQYF.

This clonotype was recorded a few times. This chain connects TRBV20-1 to TRBJ2-7; TRBD2 matches at 7 bases. There are 14 residues in the CDR3. Germline loops: CDR1 DFQATT, CDR2 SNEGSKA (reference sequence). V trimming: 6 bases; J trimming: 2 bases; junction bases outside the gene matches: 10. For the CDR3, the DNA is TGCAGTGCCCACCCCAGGGACTACACCTACGAGCAGTACTTC. This codes for CSAHPRDYTYEQYF.

This clonotype was observed a single time. The V and J genes are TRBV20-1 and TRBJ1-2; D uncertain. Germline V gives CDR1 DFQATT, CDR2 SNEGSKA (reference sequence). This CDR3 is 10 amino acids long. The V and J ends lost 3 bases and 5 bases respectively, with 4 bases between them. CDR3 DNA sequence: TGCAGTGCTAGGGAATATGGCTACACCTTC. Its protein product is CSAREYGYTF.

The rearrangement links TRBV3-1 to TRBJ2-7, with TRBD1 matching 8 bases. J was trimmed by 5 bases and V by 4 bases; bases with no gene match: 10. CDR1 and CDR2 from the germline V gene are LGHDT and YNNKEL (reference sequence). The CDR3 extends over 15 amino acids. CDR3 region: CASSLRTGRTNEQYF. The CDR3 nucleotides are TGTGCCAGCAGCCTTCGGACAGGGAGGACGAACGAGCAGTACTTC.

This clonotype was seen a handful of times. The rearrangement joins TRBV2 to TRBJ2-1, with D possibly being TRBD1 (5 bases). The CDR3 extends over 14 amino acids. Germline CDR1 is SNHLY and CDR2 is FYNNEI. V was clipped by 5 bases and J by 1 base, with 9 bases between them. Here the CDR3 DNA reads TGTGCCAGCAGTCCTACAGGTTCCTACAATGAGCAGTTCTTC. Translated: CASSPTGSYNEQFF. Using reference TRBV2 and TRBJ2-1 for the parts outside the CDR3, the full variable domain is EPEVTQTPSHQVTQMGQEVILRCVPISNHLYFYWYRQILGQKVEFLVSFYNNEISEKSEIFDDQFSVERPDGSNFTLKIRSTKLEDSAMYFCASSPTGSYNEQFFGPGTRLTVL.

This clonotype has just a few counts. The V gene is TRBV12-3 or TRBV12-4, the J gene TRBJ1-1; 9 nucleotides align to TRBD1. This CDR3 is 21 amino acids long. The V segment lost 6 bases and the J segment 0 bases; nucleotides outside the gene matches: 23. CDR3 region: CASRPTDRGIKSRDMNTEAFF. In nucleotides, the CDR3 is TGTGCCAGCAGACCGACTGACAGGGGGATTAAGTCCCGGGACATGAACACTGAAGCTTTCTTT.

This clonotype was picked up a small number of times. The V call is TRBV5-1, the J call TRBJ1-5; D is possibly TRBD1 (5 bases). Germline V gene lookup returns CDR1 SGHRS and CDR2 YFSETQ. Trimming took off 1 base at V and 7 bases at J, with 9 bases between the two ends. The CDR3 contains 13 residues. The CDR3 DNA reads TGCGCCAGCAGCTTGTCAGGGCCCCAGCCCCAGCATTTT. It encodes CASSLSGPQPQHF.

The gene calls are TRBV7-9 and TRBJ1-1; maybe TRBD1 (5 bases). Germline V gene data show CDR1 as SEHNR and CDR2 as FQNEAQ (reference sequence). The CDR3 runs 16 residues. V shed 0 bases and J shed 1 base, with 12 bases lying between them. CDR3 protein: CASSLAGGRGNTEAFF. In DNA form, the CDR3 reads TGTGCCAGCAGCTTAGCTGGGGGACGGGGGAACACTGAAGCTTTCTTT.

The chain is built from TRBV5-5 and TRBJ2-7; TRBD1 or TRBD2 may be the D gene (6 bases each). The CDR3 covers 14 residues. The V end was cut by 4 bases, the J end by 2 bases, with 13 bases between. The V gene's germline CDR1 is SGHKS and CDR2 YYEKEE (reference sequence). The CDR3 protein is CASSPGGFPYEQYF. The CDR3 bases are TGTGCCAGCAGCCCCGGGGGCTTCCCCTACGAGCAGTACTTC.

This clonotype has more than one count but fewer than ten. The chain uses TRBV24-1 and TRBJ2-5, with 7 bases that match TRBD2. The trim removed 3 bases at V and 4 bases at J, leaving 1 base unmatched. The CDR3 loop spans 13 amino acids. CDR1 and CDR2 from the germline V gene are KGHDR and SFDVKD. The CDR3 DNA is TGTGCCACCAGTGATCGCGGGAGAGAGACCCAGTACTTC. Translating gives CATSDRGRETQYF.

This clonotype was counted between two and nine times. This rearrangement joins TRBV7-9 to TRBJ1-6; unclear D gene. Germline V CDR1 and CDR2: SEHNR, FQNEAQ (reference sequence). V was cut by 7 bases and J by 7 bases, with 14 bases left in between. The CDR3 consists of 14 residues. The CDR3 sequence: CASTPGLLNSPLHF. The CDR3 DNA follows: TGTGCCAGCACCCCCGGACTCTTGAATTCACCCCTCCACTTT.

The chain uses TRBV30 and TRBJ2-7; 7 bases are a match to TRBD1. The CDR3 sequence is 13 residues long. The germline gives CDR1 GTSNPN, CDR2 SVGIG (reference sequence). V was pared by 8 bases and J by 4 bases, with 11 bases of the junction left unmatched. The chain's CDR3 is CAGEGTVGYEQYF. The CDR3 DNA follows: TGTGCCGGAGAAGGGACAGTCGGGTACGAGCAGTACTTC.

This clonotype was picked up a small number of times. V is TRBV18 and J is TRBJ2-2; 7 bases map to TRBD1. Germline V CDR1 and CDR2: KGHSH, LQKENI. The CDR3 is made up of 16 amino acids. J lost 3 bases, V lost 2 bases, and 6 bases had no gene match. CDR3 loop: CASSPDRVFYTGELFF. DNA of the CDR3: TGTGCCAGCTCACCAGACAGGGTTTTTTACACCGGGGAGCTGTTTTTT.

This clonotype was counted between two and nine times. CDR3 bases: TGTGCCACCGCGAGGGGATCCCGTAGCACAGATACGCAGTATTTT. Its protein product is CATARGSRSTDTQYF. The chain combines TRBV9 with TRBJ2-3; D may match TRBD1 or TRBD2 (5 bases each). CDR1 is SGDLS and CDR2 is YYNGEE in the germline V gene. CDR3 length equals 15 residues. V lost 9 bases and J 0 bases, leaving 17 bases between the germline ends.

The chain links TRBV6-5 to TRBJ2-5, with D uncertain. The V end was cut by 0 bases, the J end by 4 bases, with 9 bases between. Germline lookup yields CDR1 MNHEY and CDR2 SVGAGI. CDR3 length equals 14 residues. The DNA of the CDR3 is TGTGCCAGCAGTTACTCGATATTAGGAGAGACCCAGTACTTC. The encoded protein is CASSYSILGETQYF.

V and J are TRBV2 and TRBJ1-4; 12 nucleotides align to TRBD1. V was pared by 5 bases and J by 10 bases, with 5 bases of the junction left unmatched. The CDR3 length is 14 residues. Germline values: CDR1 SNHLY, CDR2 FYNNEI. In nucleotides, the CDR3 is TGTGCCAGCAGTTCTGGGACAGGGGGCGGAAAACTGTTTTTT. Amino acids: CASSSGTGGGKLFF.

This chain connects TRBV7-2 to TRBJ2-2; 7 positions match TRBD1. The germline V gene encodes CDR1 SGHTA and CDR2 FQGNSA. Germline trimming cut 0 bases from V and 1 base from J; bases unmatched to any gene: 5. The CDR3 has 17 residues. CDR3 in DNA: TGTGCCAGCAGCTTAGCGCCAGGGGGTATGAACACCGGGGAGCTGTTTTTT. It codes for CASSLAPGGMNTGELFF.

V is TRBV27 and J is TRBJ1-5, with D unresolved. Deletions cut 5 bases from V and 0 bases from J, with 14 bases between. This CDR3 region has 16 residues. Germline V lookup: CDR1 MNHEY, CDR2 SMNVEV (reference sequence). Written as DNA, the CDR3 is TGTGCCAGCAGTCCTCGGGCGGCTTATAGCAATCAGCCCCAGCATTTT. Amino acid sequence: CASSPRAAYSNQPQHF.

The chain employs TRBV12-3 or TRBV12-4 and TRBJ2-1; D is uncertain. The CDR3 is made up of 15 amino acids. The V end lost 3 bases, the J end lost 0 bases, and 9 bases lay between the germline ends. This chain's CDR3 is CASSFLASSYNEQFF. The DNA for the CDR3 is TGTGCCAGCAGTTTTCTGGCTAGCTCCTACAATGAGCAGTTCTTC.

The chain uses TRBV11-3 and TRBJ2-1, with 7 bases identical to TRBD1. The CDR3 is made up of 13 amino acids. With 5 bases clipped from V and 5 bases from J, the junction kept 3 bases outside the gene matches. Germline CDR1 reads SGHNT; CDR2 reads YENEEA. CDR3 DNA: TGTGCCAGCAGCGAGGGGACAGACAATGAGCAGTTCTTC. Its translation: CASSEGTDNEQFF.

The V and J genes are TRBV7-6 and TRBJ2-1, with D possibly being TRBD2 (6 bases). This CDR3 contains 16 residues. V was pared by 7 bases and J by 0 bases, with 16 bases between. Germline V gives CDR1 SGHVS, CDR2 FNYEAQ. The CDR3 loop reads CASKPTGASSYNEQFF. The CDR3 DNA follows: TGTGCCAGCAAACCCACGGGAGCGAGCTCCTACAATGAGCAGTTCTTC. The full variable domain, with the rest looked up from reference TRBV7-6 and TRBJ2-1, is GAGVSQSPRYKVTKRGQDVALRCDPISGHVSLYWYRQALGQGPEFLTYFNYEAQQDKSGLPNDRFSAERPEGSISTLTIQRTEQRDSAMYRCASKPTGASSYNEQFFGPGTRLTVL.

This clonotype was counted a few times. The chain employs TRBV4-1 and TRBJ2-1, with D perhaps given as TRBD1 or TRBD2 (6 bases each). Germline assignment: CDR1 MGHRA and CDR2 YSYEKL. This CDR3 contains 15 residues. V lost 6 bases and J lost 5, with 17 bases in between. The DNA of the CDR3 is TGCGCCAGCAGACGCCCGGGGGCGGGTAACAATGAGCAGTTCTTC. Amino acids: CASRRPGAGNNEQFF.